This T cell receptor (beta chain) was identified during a study of T cell responses to AZD1222 COVID-19 vaccine. Details on this clone: Its antigen is unknown.

General observations from the study: It was only after the peak T cell response that any repertoires were sampled. It was only a handful of AZD1222 recipients who were seropositive at baseline. Among spike-specific TCRs, nearly half reportedly target unmutated variant regions.

CDR3 length: 14 residues. Germline CDR1 reads SGHTS; CDR2 reads YDEGEE. Trimming took off 0 bases at V and 4 bases at J, with 10 bases between the two ends. Sequenced by immunoSEQ multiplex PCR; TCRdb stores in-frame clones only, minus some. The data show roughly 120,000 clones, approximately 94% seen once. The sequences come from peripheral blood, collected 28 days after the second AZD1222 dose. This sequence was found in an adult who received the AZD1222 COVID-19 vaccine. V and J are TRBV5-8 and TRBJ1-2; D ambiguous. DNA of the CDR3: TGTGCCAGCAGCTTGGGTCTTAGGGTCTATGGCTACACCTTC. It yields the protein CASSLGLRVYGYTF.